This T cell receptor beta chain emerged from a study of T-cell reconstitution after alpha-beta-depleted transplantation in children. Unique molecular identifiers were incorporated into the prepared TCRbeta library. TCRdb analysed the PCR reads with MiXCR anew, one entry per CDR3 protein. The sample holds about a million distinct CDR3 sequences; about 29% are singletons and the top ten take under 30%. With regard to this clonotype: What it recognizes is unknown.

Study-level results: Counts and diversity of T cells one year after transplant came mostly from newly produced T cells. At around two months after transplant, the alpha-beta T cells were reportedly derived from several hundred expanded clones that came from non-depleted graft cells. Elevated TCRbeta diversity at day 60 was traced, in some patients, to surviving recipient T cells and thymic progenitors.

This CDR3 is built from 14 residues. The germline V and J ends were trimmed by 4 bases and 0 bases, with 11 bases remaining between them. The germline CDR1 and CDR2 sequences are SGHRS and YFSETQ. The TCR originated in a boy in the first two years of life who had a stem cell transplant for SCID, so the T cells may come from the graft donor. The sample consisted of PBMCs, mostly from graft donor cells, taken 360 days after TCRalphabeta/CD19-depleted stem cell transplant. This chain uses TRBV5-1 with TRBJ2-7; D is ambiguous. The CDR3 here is CASSPQQSSYEQYF. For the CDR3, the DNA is TGCGCCAGCAGCCCACAACAAAGCTCCTACGAGCAGTACTTC.